The next 18 T cell receptor beta chains were all read from a single sample in a study of blood T cell repertoires in COVID-19. The repertoire was sequenced with immunoSEQ multiplex PCR; TCRdb's copy has only in-frame clones and lacks some. The sample records 250,000 to 350,000 clones, around 90% being singletons. Sequences were obtained from PBMCs or T cells enriched from blood (not recorded which). The origin of the receptors is a woman aged 55 to 70 in a cohort exposed to, infected with or recovered from COVID-19 (not recorded which).

The chain carries TRBV12-5 and TRBJ2-3; D remains unclear. From germline, CDR1 is LGHNT and CDR2 FRNRAP. The CDR3 length is 13 residues. V lost 6 bases and J lost 2, with 9 bases in between. The CDR3 sequence is CASGEFLTDTQYF. The CDR3 nucleotides are TGTGCTAGTGGGGAGTTCCTCACAGATACGCAGTATTTT.

CDR3 amino acids: CASSQDLGGGLAGGNTYEQYF. The CDR3, as DNA: TGCGCCAGCAGCCAAGATTTAGGGGGGGGACTAGCGGGAGGAAACACCTACGAGCAGTACTTC. The gene calls are TRBV4-3 and TRBJ2-7, with 15 bases lining up with TRBD2. The CDR3 has 21 amino acids. The V gene end was trimmed by 0 bases and the J gene end by 2 bases; junction bases not matched to a gene: 14. CDR1 and CDR2 (germline): LGHNA, YSLEER.

V and J are TRBV25-1 and TRBJ1-2; 9 nucleotides line up with TRBD1. The germline gives CDR1 MGHDK, CDR2 SYGVNS. Trimming cost V 8 bases and J 4 bases; bases outside gene matches: 14. The CDR3 consists of 16 residues. CDR3 sequence reads: CASEDRHRGLGYGYTF. CDR3 DNA sequence: TGTGCCAGCGAAGACCGTCACAGGGGGCTCGGCTATGGCTACACCTTC.

Regarding this clone: At one boundary the junction diverges from the germline segment, which might be a read error. V is TRBV6-5 and J is TRBJ2-6; D call uncertain. The CDR3 contains 16 residues. Germline loops: CDR1 MNHEY, CDR2 SVGAGI. The CDR3 DNA reads as TGTGCCAGCAGATACTCAACCCCCGGGGGGGCCAACGTCCTGACTTTC. Protein: CASRYSTPGGANVLTF.

In nucleotides, the CDR3 is TGTGCCACCGGGCTAGGGAGCAATGAGCAGTTCTTC. Translated, it gives CATGLGSNEQFF. The V and J genes are TRBV10-3 and TRBJ2-1; tentatively, D is TRBD2 (5 bases). Trimming shortened V by 10 bases and J by 6 bases, and 13 bases separated the two germline ends. This CDR3 region has 12 residues. Germline-derived CDR1 and CDR2 are ENHRY and SYGVKD.

The CDR3 DNA is TGTGCCAGCAGCTTAGTGCAGGGGGCCAACTACGAGCAGTACTTC. Translation gives CASSLVQGANYEQYF. This chain joins TRBV7-9 and TRBJ2-7; 8 bases line up with TRBD1. Germline CDR1 SEHNR, CDR2 FQNEAQ (reference sequence). CDR3 length: 15 amino acids. Losses at the gene ends were 1 base for V and 3 bases for J; bases not matched to a gene: 5.

The gene calls are TRBV21-1 and TRBJ1-2; the tabulated D call, TRBD1, remains unverified against the DNA. TRBV21-1 corresponds to a pseudogene. CDR3 size: 15 residues. The CDR3 DNA follows: TGTGCCAGCAGCAAAGGGGACAGGGACGCCTATGGCTACACCTTC. Its translation: CASSKGDRDAYGYTF.

V usage is TRBV28 and J usage is TRBJ2-7; 7 bases align to TRBD2. Germline V gene sequence: CDR1 MDHEN, CDR2 SYDVKM. The CDR3 has 12 residues. Unmatched junction bases numbered 6, after V lost 6 bases and J lost 7 bases. The CDR3 bases are TGTGCCAGCAGCCGGACTAGTCAAGAGCAGTACTTC. This translates into CASSRTSQEQYF.

The rearrangement joins TRBV24-1 to TRBJ1-5; tentative D call: TRBD1 (6 bases). Between the trimmed V and J ends, which lost 3 bases and 0 bases, there was a span of 14 bases. Per germline, CDR1 KGHDR and CDR2 SFDVKD. The CDR3 runs to 17 residues. The CDR3 reads CATSDPRQATSNQPQHF. DNA for the CDR3: TGTGCCACCAGTGATCCTCGACAGGCCACTAGCAATCAGCCCCAGCATTTT.

The chain combines TRBV12-5 with TRBJ2-2; D unresolved. The CDR3 runs 12 residues. V dropped 0 bases and J dropped 8 bases, with 4 bases sitting between them. The germline V gene has CDR1 LGHNT and CDR2 FRNRAP. CDR3 sequence reads: CASGLVAGELFF. CDR3 sequence (DNA): TGTGCTAGTGGTTTGGTAGCGGGGGAGCTGTTTTTT.

The chain links TRBV24-1 to TRBJ2-1; maybe TRBD1 (8 bases). The CDR3 extends over 16 amino acids. Looked up from germline, CDR1 is KGHDR and CDR2 is SFDVKD. The V end was cut by 2 bases, the J end by 7 bases, with 17 bases between. DNA of the CDR3: TGTGCCACCAGTGATTCCCTTACACAGGGGGGGAATGAGCAGTTCTTC. Its protein is CATSDSLTQGGNEQFF.

The chain couples TRBV3-1 (or the pseudogene TRBV3-2) to TRBJ1-4, with D hard to call. CDR1 LGHDT and CDR2 YNNKEL come from the germline V gene (reference sequence). This CDR3 has 12 residues. V was clipped by 3 bases and J by 15 bases, with 14 bases between them. CDR3 amino acids: CASSQPGLELFF. In nucleotides, the CDR3 is TGTGCCAGCAGCCAGCCCGGACTGGAATTGTTTTTT.

The chain employs TRBV21-1 and TRBJ2-1; the table's D call, TRBD1, was not checked against the DNA. TRBV21-1 is reported as a pseudogene. The CDR3 covers 12 residues. CDR3 amino acids: CASSSKQGGPFF. CDR3 sequence (DNA): TGTGCCAGCAGCTCAAAACAGGGCGGGCCGTTCTTC.

This clone turned up a few times. This chain uses TRBV6-4 with TRBJ1-6, with unresolved D. This CDR3 has 13 amino acids. CDR1 and CDR2 from the germline V gene are MRHNA and SNTAGT. With 8 bases removed from V and 5 bases from J, the gap between germline ends came to 10 bases. As DNA, the CDR3 is TGTGCCAGCCTCGGACTCAATAATTCACCCCTCCACTTT. Protein sequence: CASLGLNNSPLHF.

V gene TRBV7-8 combines with J gene TRBJ2-7; TRBD2 aligns across 10 bases. This CDR3 comprises 17 residues. Germline V lookup: CDR1 SGHVS, CDR2 FQNEAQ. Trimming removed 5 bases from V and 2 bases from J; junction bases left unmatched: 12. DNA of the CDR3: TGTGCCAGCAGCGAAAGACTAGCGGGTAGTACAACCTACGAGCAGTACTTC. Its translation is CASSERLAGSTTYEQYF.

This clone was seen only once. The chain couples TRBV19 to TRBJ2-1, with a tentative D call TRBD2 (6 bases). Trimming removed 0 bases at V and 2 bases at J, with 14 bases between. This CDR3 spans 17 amino acids. Germline values: CDR1 LNHDA, CDR2 SQIVND (reference sequence). The CDR3 region is CASSIDQEGLTYNEQFF. The CDR3 nucleotides are TGTGCCAGTAGTATAGATCAAGAGGGACTTACCTACAATGAGCAGTTCTTC.

This chain links TRBV5-1 with TRBJ2-1, with 9 bases identical to TRBD1. Germline CDR1 reads SGHRS; CDR2 reads YFSETQ. CDR3 length: 15 amino acids. Unmatched junction bases numbered 9, after V lost 4 bases and J lost 7 bases. CDR3 nucleotide sequence: TGCGCCAGCAGCCTGGGGGACAGGGTAGGTAATGAGCAGTTCTTC. It codes for CASSLGDRVGNEQFF.

The chain couples TRBV9 to TRBJ2-5; a possible D gene is TRBD2 (6 bases). CDR1 and CDR2 from the germline V gene are SGDLS and YYNGEE. CDR3 size: 15 residues. Trimming removed 4 bases from V and 4 bases from J, with 17 bases in between. The CDR3 sequence is CASSSLGGGIETQYF. As DNA, the CDR3 is TGTGCCAGCAGCTCCCTCGGGGGTGGGATAGAGACCCAGTACTTC.